This entry concerns a single T cell receptor beta chain. Clones were sequenced by immunoSEQ multiplex PCR, and TCRdb holds only the in-frame ones, with some missing. The repertoire includes approximately 440,000 clones, about nine tenths of them detected once, and around 13% sits in the top ten. Seattle patients were enrolled while actively infected and followed longitudinally. The sample is drawn from a study of blood T cell repertoires in COVID-19. Material: peripheral blood. The TCR originated in a woman between 50 and 59 years old with COVID-19, enrolled during active disease.

The CDR3 sequence: CSVAGQLDYGYTF. Written as DNA, the CDR3 is TGCAGCGTTGCAGGACAGTTGGACTATGGCTACACCTTC. The V and J genes are TRBV29-1 and TRBJ1-2; TRBD1 is a possible D gene (6 bases). From germline, CDR1 is SQVTM and CDR2 ANQGSEA. There are 13 residues in the CDR3. V was shortened by 4 bases and J by 3 bases, with 12 bases between the two germline ends.